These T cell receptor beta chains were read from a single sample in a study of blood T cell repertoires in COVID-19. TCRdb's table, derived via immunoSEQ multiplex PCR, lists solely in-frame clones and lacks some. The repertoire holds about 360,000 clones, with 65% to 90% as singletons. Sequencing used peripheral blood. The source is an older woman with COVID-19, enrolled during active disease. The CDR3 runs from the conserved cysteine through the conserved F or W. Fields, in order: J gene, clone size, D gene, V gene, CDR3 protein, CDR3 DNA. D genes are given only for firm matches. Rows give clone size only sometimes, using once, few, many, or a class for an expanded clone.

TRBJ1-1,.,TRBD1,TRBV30,CAWAGGWTEAFF,TGTGCCTGGGCAGGGGGCTGGACTGAAGCTTTCTTT
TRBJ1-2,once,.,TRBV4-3,CASSQEGSGGTGYGYTF,TGCGCCAGCAGCCAAGAAGGCTCGGGGGGAACCGGCTATGGCTACACCTTC
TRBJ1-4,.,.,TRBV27,CASSLYSNEKLFF,TGTGCCAGCAGTTTATACTCGAATGAAAAACTGTTTTTT
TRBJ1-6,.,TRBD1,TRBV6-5,CASSYSQGWNSPLHF,TGTGCCAGCAGTTACTCACAGGGGTGGAATTCACCCCTCCACTTT
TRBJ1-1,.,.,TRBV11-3,CASSHQRNTEAFF,TGTGCCAGCAGCCATCAGCGGAACACTGAAGCTTTCTTT
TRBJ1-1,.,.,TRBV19,CASSIGIYSGVENTEAFF,TGTGCCAGTAGTATAGGGATCTATTCAGGGGTGGAGAACACTGAAGCTTTCTTT
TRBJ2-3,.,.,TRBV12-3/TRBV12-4,CASSSSRTDTQYF,TGTGCCAGCAGCTCTTCCCGTACAGATACGCAGTATTTT
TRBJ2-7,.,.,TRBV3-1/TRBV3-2,CASSRMEGPLAQQYF,TGTGCCAGCAGCCGAATGGAGGGGCCCCTAGCGCAGCAGTACTTC
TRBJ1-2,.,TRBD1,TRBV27,CASSWTGGSYGYTF,TGTGCCAGCAGTTGGACAGGGGGCAGCTATGGCTACACCTTC
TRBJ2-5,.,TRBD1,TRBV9,CASSVRTGETQYF,TGTGCCAGCAGCGTCAGGACAGGGGAGACCCAGTACTTC
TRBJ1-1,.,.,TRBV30,CAWSVRGGTEAFF,TGTGCCTGGAGTGTGCGGGGGGGCACTGAAGCTTTCTTT
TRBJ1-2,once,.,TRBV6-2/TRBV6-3,CASSQNHLGTIYGYTF,TGTGCCAGCAGCCAGAACCACCTCGGGACAATTTATGGCTACACCTTC
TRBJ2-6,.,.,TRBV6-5,CASLSGANVLTF,TGTGCCAGCCTCTCGGGGGCCAACGTCCTGACTTTC
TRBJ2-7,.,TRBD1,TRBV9,CASSLGTGESYEQYF,TGTGCCAGCAGCTTGGGAACAGGGGAGTCCTACGAGCAGTACTTC
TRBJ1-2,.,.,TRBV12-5,CASAGSHSTNYGYTF,TGTGCTAGTGCCGGTTCTCACAGTACAAACTATGGCTACACCTTC
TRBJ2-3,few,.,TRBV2,CASSEWYIMMKDTQYF,TGTGCCAGCAGTGAATGGTACATAATGATGAAAGATACGCAGTATTTT